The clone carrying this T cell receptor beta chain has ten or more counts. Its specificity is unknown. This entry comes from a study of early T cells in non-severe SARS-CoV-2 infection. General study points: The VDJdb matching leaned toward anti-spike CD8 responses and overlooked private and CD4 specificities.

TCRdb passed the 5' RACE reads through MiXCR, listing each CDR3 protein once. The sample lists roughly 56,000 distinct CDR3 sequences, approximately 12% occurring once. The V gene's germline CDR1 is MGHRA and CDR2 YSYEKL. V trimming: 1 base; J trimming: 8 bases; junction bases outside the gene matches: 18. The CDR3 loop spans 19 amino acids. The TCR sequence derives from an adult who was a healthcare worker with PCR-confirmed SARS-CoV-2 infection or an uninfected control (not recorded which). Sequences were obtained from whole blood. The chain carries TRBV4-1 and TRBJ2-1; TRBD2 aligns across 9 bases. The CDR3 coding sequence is TGCGCCAGCAGCCAAGTAAGGGTGATAGCGGGGGCCTACTGGTATGAGCAGTTCTTC. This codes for CASSQVRVIAGAYWYEQFF.